This TCR beta chain was sequenced in a study of graft-versus-host responses after intestinal transplantation. At the level of the study: Following induction with anti-thymocyte globulin, all recipients were given tacrolimus and steroids for three to four years.

TCRdb's copy holds only in-frame clones and misses some; the assay was immunoSEQ multiplex PCR. The table includes over 45,000 clones, around 90% detected once. This clone was counted a single time. This receptor was taken from a human patient who received an intestinal transplant, so some T cells may come from the graft donor. Here the sequenced sample was PBMCs, taken 26 days after transplant.

Here the CDR3 reads CATSSGTSGGPNTGELFF. Here the CDR3 DNA reads TGTGCCACCAGCAGCGGGACTAGCGGGGGGCCGAACACCGGGGAGCTGTTTTTT. This chain uses TRBV15 with TRBJ2-2, with TRBD2 matching 15 bases. The V gene's germline CDR1 is LNHNV and CDR2 YYDKDF (reference sequence). The CDR3 has 18 residues. V lost 3 bases and J lost 0; bases outside the gene matches: 2. Full variable domain (missing parts from reference TRBV15 and TRBJ2-2): DAMVIQNPRYQVTQFGKPVTLSCSQTLNHNVMYWYQQKSSQAPKLLFHYYDKDFNNEADTPDNFQSRRPNTSFCFLDIRSPGLGDTAMYLCATSSGTSGGPNTGELFFGEGSRLTVL.